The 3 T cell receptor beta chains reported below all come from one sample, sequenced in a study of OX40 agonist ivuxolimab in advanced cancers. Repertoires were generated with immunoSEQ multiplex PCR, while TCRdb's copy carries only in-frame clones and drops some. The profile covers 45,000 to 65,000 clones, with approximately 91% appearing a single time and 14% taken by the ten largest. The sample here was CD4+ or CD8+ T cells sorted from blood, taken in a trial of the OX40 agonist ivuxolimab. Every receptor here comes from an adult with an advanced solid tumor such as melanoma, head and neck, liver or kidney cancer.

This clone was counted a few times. CDR3: CASSHDVTRDTQYF. CDR3 sequence (DNA): TGCGCCAGCAGCCATGACGTAACAAGAGATACGCAGTATTTT. The chain recombines TRBV4-1 with TRBJ2-3, with D unresolved. V shed 3 bases and J shed 5 bases, with 12 bases lying between them. The CDR3 spans 14 residues. The germline V gene encodes CDR1 MGHRA and CDR2 YSYEKL.

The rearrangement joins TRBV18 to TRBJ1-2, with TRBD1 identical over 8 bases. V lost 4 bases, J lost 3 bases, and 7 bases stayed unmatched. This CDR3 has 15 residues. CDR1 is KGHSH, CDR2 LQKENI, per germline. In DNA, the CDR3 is TGTGCCAGCTCACGACAGGGGTATCGCGACTATGGCTACACCTTC. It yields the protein CASSRQGYRDYGYTF.

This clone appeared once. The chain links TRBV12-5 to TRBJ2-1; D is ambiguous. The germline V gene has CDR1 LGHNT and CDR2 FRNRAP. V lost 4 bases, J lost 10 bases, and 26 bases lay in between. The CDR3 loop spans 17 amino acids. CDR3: CASGSDRPPPPVGEQFF. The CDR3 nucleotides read TGTGCTAGTGGTTCCGATCGGCCCCCCCCACCCGTAGGGGAGCAGTTCTTC.